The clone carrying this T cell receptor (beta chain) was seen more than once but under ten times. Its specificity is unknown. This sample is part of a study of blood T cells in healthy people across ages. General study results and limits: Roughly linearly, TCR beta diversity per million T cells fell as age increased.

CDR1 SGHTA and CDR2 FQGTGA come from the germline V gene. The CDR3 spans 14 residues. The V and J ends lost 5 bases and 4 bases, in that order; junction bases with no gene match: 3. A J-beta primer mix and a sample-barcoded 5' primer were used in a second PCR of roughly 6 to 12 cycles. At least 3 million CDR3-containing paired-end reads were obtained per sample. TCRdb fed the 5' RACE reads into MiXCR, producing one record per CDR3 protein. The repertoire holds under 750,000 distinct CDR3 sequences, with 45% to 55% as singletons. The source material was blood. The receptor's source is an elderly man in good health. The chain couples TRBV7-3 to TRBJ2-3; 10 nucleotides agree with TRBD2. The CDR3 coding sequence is TGTGCCAGCAGCCAGGGACTAGCGCCAGATACGCAGTATTTT. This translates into CASSQGLAPDTQYF.